This entry features one T cell receptor beta chain sequence. Produced via immunoSEQ multiplex PCR; TCRdb's table is partial and in-frame only. The table lists around 50,000 clones, about 92% of them singletons. The origin of this receptor is a man aged 35 to 55 with rheumatoid arthritis. Sequences were obtained from PBMCs.

CDR3 in DNA: TGTGCCAGCAGTTTGGCCGGGGCGAAAGGTTTATTGGCTTTCTTT. Amino acid sequence: CASSLAGAKGLLAFF. The V call is TRBV6-5, the J call TRBJ1-1; a possible D gene is TRBD1 (5 bases). The CDR3 consists of 15 residues. V shed 4 bases and J shed 11 bases, with 23 bases lying between them. Looked up from germline, CDR1 is MNHEY and CDR2 is SVGAGI.